This TCR beta chain comes out of a study of preoperative IRX-2 immunotherapy in early breast cancer. Treatment meaning: preoperative locoregional IRX-2 cytokine immunotherapy. Preoperative locoregional IRX-2 cytokine immunotherapy was tested in the phase Ib source study. The data were produced by immunoSEQ multiplex PCR, yet TCRdb's version contains in-frame clones alone and is incomplete. There are about 23,000 clones in the sample; around 91% occur only once, and roughly 9% lies in the top ten. J lost 2 bases, V lost 4 bases, and 12 bases had no gene match. The CDR3 has 18 amino acids. The germline V gene encodes CDR1 SEHNR and CDR2 FQNEAQ (reference sequence).

The receptor was derived from a human donor with breast cancer. The chain is built from TRBV7-9 and TRBJ2-3; 10 bases fit TRBD2. Here the sequenced sample was tumor tissue, taken after IRX-2 immunotherapy. CDR3: CASSSPSSGREDTDTQYF. The CDR3 DNA is TGTGCCAGCAGCTCCCCTTCTAGCGGGAGAGAGGACACAGATACGCAGTATTTT.